This record covers a single T cell receptor beta chain. Its antigen is as yet unknown. This CDR3 is also generated by other DNA sequences in the sample. Both 60 Vbeta primers and 13 Jbeta primers went into the PCR. Method: immunoSEQ multiplex PCR; TCRdb's copy keeps in-frame clones and lacks some. Among more than 85,000 clones listed, 76% were seen once. This entry is derived from a study of cytomegalovirus exposure and HLA in healthy donors. Whole-study results and caveats: Across HLA loci, a later analysis found differing TCR association rates, with DRB1 most and HLA-C fewest.

The CDR3 covers 18 residues. After removal of 1 base from V and 0 bases from J, the junction contained 8 bases not matched to a gene. CDR1 is LGHNA, CDR2 YSLEER, per germline. Material: PBMCs. J is TRBJ2-7 and V is TRBV4-3; 11 nucleotides line up with TRBD2. This TCR came from a middle-aged man in good health and CMV-seropositive. CDR3 bases: TGCGCCAGCAGCCAAGTATTAGCGGGAGGGGTTTACTCCTACGAGCAGTACTTC. As protein: CASSQVLAGGVYSYEQYF.